The 21 T cell receptor beta chains below come from one sample, sequenced in a study of OX40 agonist ivuxolimab in advanced cancers. Libraries were prepared through the immunoSEQ multiplex PCR assay. Here the immuneACCESS table is served through TCRdb, limited to in-frame sequences with V and J called. Missing clones are a known gap in these copies; in checked studies unresolved V genes cover under half, and the rest lacks a known reason. This sample comprises over 80,000 clones, 75% to 95% of them detected only once. Of the sample, roughly 0.42% falls within the top ten clones. The sample in question was CD4+ or CD8+ T cells sorted from blood, obtained in a trial of the OX40 agonist ivuxolimab. All receptors derive from an adult with an advanced solid tumor such as melanoma, head and neck, liver or kidney cancer.

The CDR3 nucleotides are TGCGCCAGCAGCTTGGAGCTCGAGGCGGGCACCGGGGAGCTGTTTTTT. Translation gives CASSLELEAGTGELFF. The V gene is TRBV5-1, the J gene TRBJ2-2; maybe TRBD2 (5 bases). Trimming took off 0 bases at V and 4 bases at J, with 13 bases between the two ends. There are 16 residues in the CDR3. Looked up from germline, CDR1 is SGHRS and CDR2 is YFSETQ.

The chain combines TRBV7-2 with TRBJ2-3; 7 nucleotides agree with TRBD1. Trimming took 4 bases from V and 1 from J; bases not matched to a gene: 5. The CDR3 spans 15 residues. Germline lookup yields CDR1 SGHTA and CDR2 FQGNSA. This chain's CDR3 is CASSWGTVGTDTQYF. The CDR3 region has the DNA TGTGCCAGCAGCTGGGGGACAGTGGGCACAGATACGCAGTATTTT.

The chain uses TRBV30 and TRBJ2-5; unclear D gene. Trimming took off 5 bases at V and 5 bases at J, with 9 bases between the two ends. The CDR3 has 11 residues. Germline loops: CDR1 GTSNPN, CDR2 SVGIG (reference sequence). The CDR3 spells CAWGYGETQYF. The CDR3, as DNA: TGTGCCTGGGGATATGGGGAGACCCAGTACTTC. Full variable domain (rest looked up from reference TRBV30 and TRBJ2-5): SQTIHQWPATLVQPVGSPLSLECTVEGTSNPNLYWYRQAAGRGLQLLFYSVGIGQISSEVPQNLSASRPQDRQFILSSKKLLLSDSGFYLCAWGYGETQYFGPGTRLLVL.

The chain links TRBV5-6 to TRBJ1-4; 9 positions agree with TRBD1. The CDR3 contains 15 residues. The V segment lost 2 bases and the J segment 4 bases; nucleotides outside the gene matches: 3. The germline gives CDR1 SGHDT, CDR2 YYEEEE. The DNA for the CDR3 is TGTGCCAGCAGCTTTGACAGGGGGATTAATGAAAAACTGTTTTTT. Its translation is CASSFDRGINEKLFF.

The CDR3 is CASSLTKNTEAFF. The DNA of the CDR3 is TGTGCCAGCAGTTTAACGAAAAACACTGAAGCTTTCTTT. The chain recombines TRBV28 with TRBJ1-1; no clear D gene. This CDR3 spans 13 amino acids. With 2 bases removed from V and 2 bases from J, the gap between germline ends came to 6 bases. Germline CDR1 reads MDHEN; CDR2 reads SYDVKM.

J is TRBJ1-3 and V is TRBV4-1; 8 bases line up with TRBD1. J was trimmed by 4 bases and V by 0 bases; bases with no gene match: 2. This CDR3 region has 15 residues. Germline V CDR1 and CDR2: MGHRA, YSYEKL. Here the CDR3 DNA reads TGCGCCAGCAGCCAAGAGGGACAGGTGGGAAACACCATATATTTT. This codes for CASSQEGQVGNTIYF.

V gene TRBV7-2 combines with J gene TRBJ2-7; D perhaps matches TRBD1 (5 bases). From germline, CDR1 is SGHTA and CDR2 FQGNSA. V was cut by 0 bases and J by 4 bases, with 7 bases left in between. There are 13 residues in the CDR3. The CDR3: CASSLARVYEQYF. In DNA form, the CDR3 reads TGTGCCAGCAGCTTAGCCAGGGTATACGAGCAGTACTTC. Complete variable domain (other parts from reference TRBV7-2 and TRBJ2-7): GAGVSQSPSNKVTEKGKDVELRCDPISGHTALYWYRQSLGQGLEFLIYFQGNSAPDKSGLPSDRFSAERTGGSVSTLTIQRTQQEDSAVYLCASSLARVYEQYFGPGTRLTVT.

CDR3 loop: CAWAHKGATTDTQYF. CDR3 in DNA: TGTGCCTGGGCTCACAAGGGGGCGACGACAGATACGCAGTATTTT. The chain links TRBV30 to TRBJ2-3; TRBD1 aligns across 7 bases. From germline, CDR1 is GTSNPN and CDR2 SVGIG (reference sequence). CDR3 length: 15 amino acids. With 5 bases clipped from V and 3 bases from J, the junction kept 11 bases outside the gene matches.

This rearrangement joins TRBV5-5 to TRBJ2-2, with D possibly TRBD2 on 5 matching bases. Germline V gene data show CDR1 as SGHKS and CDR2 as YYEKEE (reference sequence). The CDR3 runs 16 residues. Trimming removed 2 bases from V and 6 bases from J, with 17 bases in between. This chain's CDR3 is CASSFGLASWAGELFF. The CDR3 DNA follows: TGTGCCAGCAGCTTCGGACTCGCAAGTTGGGCCGGGGAGCTGTTTTTT. Drawing the rest from reference TRBV5-5 and TRBJ2-2, the complete variable domain is DAGVTQSPTHLIKTRGQQVTLRCSPISGHKSVSWYQQVLGQGPQFIFQYYEKEERGRGNFPDRFSARQFPNYSSELNVNALLLGDSALYLCASSFGLASWAGELFFGEGSRLTVL.

This rearrangement joins TRBV5-1 to TRBJ2-3; maybe TRBD1 (5 bases). The germline V and J ends were trimmed by 3 bases and 4 bases, with 15 bases remaining between them. Germline V gives CDR1 SGHRS, CDR2 YFSETQ. The CDR3 consists of 15 residues. CDR3 loop: CASSSGFSYADTQYF. CDR3 DNA sequence: TGCGCCAGCAGCTCAGGGTTTTCGTATGCAGATACGCAGTATTTT.

The V gene is TRBV18, the J gene TRBJ1-2; TRBD1 might be the D (6 bases). The CDR3 sequence is 13 residues long. Germline V lookup: CDR1 KGHSH, CDR2 LQKENI. V was shortened by 3 bases and J by 1 base, with 6 bases between the two germline ends. CDR3 amino acids: CASSPDSNYGYTF. Here the CDR3 DNA reads TGTGCCAGCTCACCGGACAGTAACTATGGCTACACCTTC.

The chain carries TRBV7-2 and TRBJ1-6; 7 nucleotides line up with TRBD1. Germline V lookup: CDR1 SGHTA, CDR2 FQGNSA. V gave up 9 bases and J gave up 7 bases; unmatched junction bases: 9. This CDR3 region has 14 residues. The CDR3 loop reads CASKRDSGNSPLHF. CDR3 coding DNA: TGTGCCAGTAAAAGGGACAGTGGGAATTCACCCCTCCACTTT.

This clone was detected only once. The chain couples TRBV25-1 to TRBJ2-2; D not resolved. CDR1 is MGHDK and CDR2 is SYGVNS in the germline V gene. Deletions cut 7 bases from V and 6 bases from J, with 15 bases between. The CDR3 consists of 14 residues. The chain's CDR3 is CASKGPGQAGELFF. Here the CDR3 DNA reads TGTGCCAGCAAAGGTCCGGGCCAGGCCGGGGAGCTGTTTTTT.

V is TRBV10-3 and J is TRBJ2-5, with TRBD1 matching 9 bases. V shed 6 bases and J 2 bases; nucleotides not matched to a gene: 4. This CDR3 region has 14 residues. Germline CDR1 reads ENHRY; CDR2 reads SYGVKD. CDR3 nucleotide sequence: TGTGCCATCAGGACAGGGGGTTCACAAGAGACCCAGTACTTC. It yields the protein CAIRTGGSQETQYF.

The chain carries TRBV6-5 and TRBJ2-7, with D perhaps TRBD1 or TRBD2 (5 bases each). The CDR3 length is 13 residues. With 4 bases removed from V and 2 bases from J, the gap between germline ends came to 9 bases. Germline V gene sequence: CDR1 MNHEY, CDR2 SVGAGI. DNA of the CDR3: TGTGCCAGCAGTTTGGGGGTGACCTACGAGCAGTACTTC. Protein sequence: CASSLGVTYEQYF.

This rearrangement joins TRBV5-1 to TRBJ2-6; D uncertain. This CDR3 comprises 16 residues. CDR1 is SGHRS, CDR2 YFSETQ, per germline. The ends were cut back, 1 base at V and 1 base at J, with 9 bases in the middle. In nucleotides, the CDR3 is TGCGCCAGCAGCTTGCAGACGACTTCTGGGGCCAACGTCCTGACTTTC. It yields the protein CASSLQTTSGANVLTF.

V gene TRBV7-8 combines with J gene TRBJ2-5; D remains unclear. The CDR3 loop spans 14 amino acids. Trimming took 2 bases from V and 2 from J, leaving 9 bases between them. From germline, CDR1 is SGHVS and CDR2 FQNEAQ. The chain's CDR3 is CASSLNQAQETQYF. The DNA for the CDR3 is TGTGCCAGCAGCTTAAATCAGGCTCAAGAGACCCAGTACTTC.

The V and J genes are TRBV6-5 and TRBJ2-7, with D possibly matching TRBD1 (6 bases). V lost 8 bases and J lost 3, with 17 bases in between. Looked up from germline, CDR1 is MNHEY and CDR2 is SVGAGI. This CDR3 comprises 14 residues. CDR3 sequence reads: CASSIGTSYYEQYF. The CDR3, as DNA: TGTGCCAGCTCGATAGGGACATCCTACTACGAGCAGTACTTC.

V and J are TRBV28 and TRBJ1-2; maybe TRBD1 (5 bases). The ends were cut back, 4 bases at V and 4 bases at J, with 13 bases in the middle. This CDR3 spans 14 amino acids. Germline CDR1 and CDR2: MDHEN and SYDVKM. CDR3: CASSSKGRVYGYTF. In DNA, the CDR3 is TGTGCCAGCAGTTCCAAGGGACGTGTCTATGGCTACACCTTC.

A single count supports this clone. V and J are TRBV6-1 and TRBJ2-1, with 7 bases that match TRBD1. The J segment lost 7 bases and the V segment lost 2 bases, leaving 5 bases of the junction unmatched. The CDR3 contains 14 residues. The V gene's germline CDR1 is MNHNS and CDR2 SASEGT. CDR3 residues: CASSEQGVGNEQFF. The CDR3 coding sequence is TGTGCCAGCAGTGAACAGGGGGTGGGAAATGAGCAGTTCTTC.

This clone showed up just once. The rearrangement links TRBV2 to TRBJ2-5; D gene ambiguous. Trimming cost V 8 bases and J 5 bases, with 15 bases left between them. Germline assignment: CDR1 SNHLY and CDR2 FYNNEI. The CDR3 has 13 residues. The CDR3 sequence: CASFVLPGETQYF. The DNA for the CDR3 is TGTGCCAGCTTCGTCCTCCCCGGGGAGACCCAGTACTTC.